These 27 T cell receptor beta chains came from one sample sequenced in a study of blood T cell repertoires in COVID-19. Sequencing used immunoSEQ multiplex PCR; TCRdb keeps in-frame clones, though not all of them. The table includes approximately 390,000 clones, more than 75% detected once. Sequenced sample: PBMCs or T cells enriched from blood (not recorded which). Receptors were obtained from a woman aged 45-65 years who had recovered from COVID-19.

This clone has a handful of counts. This chain joins TRBV7-2 and TRBJ1-5, with TRBD1 identical over 7 bases. J lost 0 bases, V lost 5 bases, and 13 bases had no gene match. Germline V lookup: CDR1 SGHTA, CDR2 FQGNSA. The CDR3 consists of 18 residues. The CDR3 is CASSPGGTTTYSNQPQHF. CDR3 DNA sequence: TGTGCCAGCAGCCCAGGGGGGACGACCACTTATAGCAATCAGCCCCAGCATTTT.

The rearrangement uses TRBV5-6 and TRBJ1-5; the match to TRBD1 covers 9 bases. V trimming: 4 bases; J trimming: 6 bases; junction bases outside the gene matches: 8. Germline CDR1 is SGHDT and CDR2 is YYEEEE. The CDR3 spans 15 residues. This CDR3 is CASSLGQGLSQPQHF. CDR3 in DNA: TGTGCCAGCAGCCTGGGACAGGGCTTAAGTCAGCCCCAGCATTTT.

The gene calls are TRBV19 and TRBJ1-2; the D gene is possibly TRBD1 (5 bases). V was clipped by 3 bases and J by 0 bases, with 17 bases between them. CDR1 and CDR2 (germline): LNHDA, SQIVND (reference sequence). The CDR3 has 17 amino acids. The CDR3: CASSIQKKTESNYGYTF. Written as DNA, the CDR3 is TGTGCCAGTAGTATCCAAAAAAAGACAGAATCTAACTATGGCTACACCTTC.

The chain links TRBV9 to TRBJ1-2; TRBD1 matches 7 bases. The CDR3 is 15 residues long. Germline V gene lookup returns CDR1 SGDLS and CDR2 YYNGEE. V lost 1 base, J lost 8 bases, and 11 bases stayed unmatched. The CDR3 nucleotides read TGTGCCAGCAGCGTAACCGGGACAGAATACGGCGGCTACACCTTC. Its translation: CASSVTGTEYGGYTF.

The chain joins TRBV25-1 to TRBJ1-2; possibly TRBD1 for D (6 bases). Trimming removed 4 bases at V and 6 bases at J, with 12 bases between. CDR3 length equals 13 residues. Germline V gives CDR1 MGHDK, CDR2 SYGVNS. The CDR3 is CASSVRGSDGYTF. CDR3 nucleotide sequence: TGTGCCAGCAGTGTCAGGGGTTCCGATGGCTACACCTTC.

The V and J genes are TRBV27 and TRBJ1-1; 9 bases are a match to TRBD1. The CDR3 runs 14 residues. The J segment lost 1 base and the V segment lost 5 bases, leaving 2 bases of the junction unmatched. CDR1 is MNHEY, CDR2 SMNVEV, per germline (reference sequence). In nucleotides, the CDR3 is TGTGCCAGCAGTCAACAGGGGGCGAACACTGAAGCTTTCTTT. It encodes CASSQQGANTEAFF.

V is TRBV18 and J is TRBJ2-2; a possible D gene is TRBD1 (5 bases). Trimming cost V 1 base and J 6 bases, with 9 bases left between them. The CDR3 extends over 14 amino acids. The germline CDR1 and CDR2 sequences are KGHSH and LQKENI. CDR3 nucleotide sequence: TGTGCCAGCTCACCACGCAGGGATGCCGGGGAGCTGTTTTTT. It specifies CASSPRRDAGELFF.

This clone came up once. The chain joins TRBV30 to TRBJ1-3, with D perhaps matching TRBD1 (5 bases). Germline loops: CDR1 GTSNPN, CDR2 SVGIG (reference sequence). The CDR3 spans 14 residues. V was shortened by 0 bases and J by 4 bases, with 10 bases between the two germline ends. CDR3 loop: CAWSVGGLGNTIYF. The CDR3 DNA is TGTGCCTGGAGTGTGGGGGGACTAGGAAACACCATATATTTT.

This clone was found once. At the DNA level, this CDR3 is encoded by other sequences in the same sample as well. J is TRBJ1-1 and V is TRBV12-3 or TRBV12-4; possible D gene TRBD1, 6 bases. Trimming took 6 bases from V and 1 from J, leaving 9 bases between them. CDR3 size: 13 residues. The CDR3 DNA reads as TGTGCCAGCAGGAGACAGGAGAACACTGAAGCTTTCTTT. Translating it yields CASRRQENTEAFF.

This chain connects TRBV19 to TRBJ1-2; unclear D gene. Germline V lookup: CDR1 LNHDA, CDR2 SQIVND (reference sequence). CDR3 length: 13 amino acids. Trimming stripped 5 bases from V and 0 bases from J, with 7 bases between. CDR3 amino acids: CASSPSPNYGYTF. In nucleotides, the CDR3 is TGTGCCAGTAGTCCCAGTCCTAACTATGGCTACACCTTC.

The chain is built from TRBV18 and TRBJ1-5, with no clear D. The V and J ends lost 2 bases and 4 bases respectively, with 9 bases between them. The germline CDR1 and CDR2 sequences are KGHSH and LQKENI. There are 14 residues in the CDR3. CDR3 in amino acids: CASSPATANQPQHF. The DNA of the CDR3 is TGTGCCAGCTCACCAGCTACCGCGAATCAGCCCCAGCATTTT. The full variable domain, completed using reference TRBV18 and TRBJ1-5, is NAGVMQNPRHLVRRRGQEARLRCSPMKGHSHVYWYRQLPEEGLKFMVYLQKENIIDESGMPKERFSAEFPKEGPSILRIQQVVRGDSAAYFCASSPATANQPQHFGDGTRLSIL.

The chain uses TRBV14 and TRBJ2-5, with 9 bases aligning to TRBD1. The CDR3 length is 16 residues. Germline values: CDR1 SGHDN, CDR2 FVKESK. V gave up 1 base and J gave up 4 bases; unmatched junction bases: 7. The CDR3 region has the DNA TGTGCCAGCAGCCAAGGCCATGGGACAGGGCCAGAGACCCAGTACTTC. The encoded protein is CASSQGHGTGPETQYF.

The chain joins TRBV7-2 to TRBJ2-3; perhaps TRBD2 as D (6 bases). CDR1 is SGHTA, CDR2 FQGNSA, per germline. The ends were cut back, 5 bases at V and 1 base at J, with 19 bases in the middle. The CDR3 is 17 residues long. The CDR3 region has the DNA TGTGCCAGCAGCCCCTCGTGGGGGGTTGGAGGCACAGATACGCAGTATTTT. The encoded protein is CASSPSWGVGGTDTQYF.

The gene calls are TRBV5-6 and TRBJ1-2; TRBD1 might be the D (6 bases). The ends were cut back, 6 bases at V and 8 bases at J, with 20 bases in the middle. Germline CDR1 and CDR2: SGHDT and YYEEEE. The CDR3 sequence is 14 residues long. The CDR3 reads CASTSVTGYAGYTF. Written as DNA, the CDR3 is TGTGCCAGCACCTCTGTGACAGGCTATGCGGGCTACACCTTC.

V and J are TRBV19 and TRBJ1-1, with D possibly TRBD1 on 6 matching bases. Germline V gives CDR1 LNHDA, CDR2 SQIVND (reference sequence). With 3 bases removed from V and 0 bases from J, the gap between germline ends came to 11 bases. This CDR3 comprises 15 residues. The CDR3 DNA sequence: TGTGCCAGTAGTATCCCGGACAGAATGAACACTGAAGCTTTCTTT. It codes for CASSIPDRMNTEAFF.

V is TRBV28 and J is TRBJ1-1; D gene unclear. Germline V CDR1 and CDR2: MDHEN, SYDVKM. V was trimmed by 6 bases and J by 0 bases, leaving 17 bases between them. The CDR3 is 16 residues long. The CDR3 is CASRERAKSLNTEAFF. The CDR3 nucleotides are TGTGCCAGCAGAGAGCGAGCCAAAAGTCTGAACACTGAAGCTTTCTTT.

The rearrangement links TRBV19 to TRBJ2-6; TRBD1 is a possible D gene (6 bases). Trimming removed 5 bases from V and 0 bases from J, with 17 bases in between. The germline CDR1 and CDR2 sequences are LNHDA and SQIVND (reference sequence). There are 18 residues in the CDR3. CDR3 in amino acids: CASSPRRDRISGANVLTF. The CDR3 DNA reads as TGTGCCAGTAGTCCAAGACGAGACAGGATCTCTGGGGCCAACGTCCTGACTTTC.

This chain links TRBV6-5 with TRBJ2-3; D might be TRBD2 (7 bases). V was pared by 6 bases and J by 1 base, with 14 bases between. The CDR3 is 15 amino acids. Germline V gene data show CDR1 as MNHEY and CDR2 as SVGAGI. The CDR3 DNA follows: TGTGCCAGCAGCCTCGGGGGGCCCGGCACAGATACGCAGTATTTT. Its protein product is CASSLGGPGTDTQYF.

The chain recombines TRBV28 with TRBJ1-4; D remains ambiguous. Trimming took off 7 bases at V and 0 bases at J, with 15 bases between the two ends. The V gene's germline CDR1 is MDHEN and CDR2 SYDVKM. The CDR3 sequence is 16 residues long. CDR3 region: CASMEGMWATNEKLFF. The DNA for the CDR3 is TGTGCCAGCATGGAGGGTATGTGGGCAACTAATGAAAAACTGTTTTTT.

This sequence joins TRBV19 and TRBJ1-6, with 8 bases identical to TRBD1. The V and J ends lost 5 bases and 8 bases, in that order; junction bases with no gene match: 5. CDR1 and CDR2 (germline): LNHDA, SQIVND (reference sequence). CDR3 length equals 14 residues. CDR3 residues: CASSLQGAYSPLHF. CDR3 DNA: TGTGCCAGTAGTCTTCAGGGGGCCTATTCACCCCTCCACTTT.

This rearrangement joins TRBV4-1 to TRBJ2-1, with D perhaps matching TRBD1 (6 bases). The CDR3 loop spans 14 amino acids. Trimming took off 0 bases at V and 6 bases at J, with 9 bases between the two ends. Per the germline V gene, CDR1 is MGHRA and CDR2 is YSYEKL. CDR3 DNA sequence: TGCGCCAGCAGCCAAGATGGACAGACCAATGAGCAGTTCTTC. The encoded protein is CASSQDGQTNEQFF.

This sequence joins TRBV19 and TRBJ2-1, with TRBD2 matching over 8 bases. This CDR3 has 17 amino acids. Germline CDR1 is LNHDA and CDR2 is SQIVND (reference sequence). V lost 3 bases and J lost 7; bases outside the gene matches: 14. The CDR3 here is CASSIGSGGPISNEQFF. Written as DNA, the CDR3 is TGTGCCAGTAGTATTGGATCGGGGGGGCCAATAAGTAATGAGCAGTTCTTC.

V is TRBV19 and J is TRBJ2-2, with 9 bases that match TRBD1. The germline gives CDR1 LNHDA, CDR2 SQIVND (reference sequence). The CDR3 is 16 residues long. With 10 bases clipped from V and 5 bases from J, the junction kept 14 bases outside the gene matches. DNA of the CDR3: TGTGCCAACAGGACAGGGGTTAATCAAAAGACCGGGGAGCTGTTTTTT. This encodes CANRTGVNQKTGELFF.

J is TRBJ2-7 and V is TRBV7-8, with 7 bases fitting TRBD1. The germline gives CDR1 SGHVS, CDR2 FQNEAQ. This CDR3 is 15 amino acids long. The ends lost 5 bases at V and 9 bases at J; junction bases unmatched: 16. CDR3 sequence (DNA): TGTGCCAGCAGCCCATCTCCCCTCCACAGGGGTCGGCAGTACTTC. Its protein product is CASSPSPLHRGRQYF. Supplemented by reference TRBV7-8 and TRBJ2-7, the full variable domain reads GAGVSQSPRYKVAKRGQDVALRCDPISGHVSLFWYQQALGQGPEFLTYFQNEAQLDKSGLPSDRFFAERPEGSVSTLKIQRTQQEDSAVYLCASSPSPLHRGRQYFGPGTRLTVT.

V is TRBV7-9 and J is TRBJ1-5; D unresolved. The CDR3 contains 12 residues. V was clipped by 5 bases and J by 2 bases, with 4 bases between them. Germline CDR1 SEHNR, CDR2 FQNEAQ (reference sequence). Written as DNA, the CDR3 is TGTGCCAGCAGCCAGGGCAATCAGCCCCAGCATTTT. Translation: CASSQGNQPQHF.

This chain connects TRBV7-2 to TRBJ2-3; 9 bases line up with TRBD2. The germline gives CDR1 SGHTA, CDR2 FQGNSA. J gave up 0 bases and V 5 bases, and 6 bases lay outside the gene matches. The CDR3 has 16 amino acids. The CDR3 is CASSPIAGASTDTQYF. In nucleotides, the CDR3 is TGTGCCAGCAGCCCTATAGCGGGGGCTAGCACAGATACGCAGTATTTT.

V gene TRBV5-1 combines with J gene TRBJ2-7; 7 nucleotides agree with TRBD1. The CDR3 spans 12 residues. Germline-derived CDR1 and CDR2 are SGHRS and YFSETQ. Trimming took 4 bases from V and 11 from J; bases not matched to a gene: 9. The CDR3 coding sequence is TGCGCCAGCAGCGTATCCGGGACAGAGAAGTACTTC. It translates to CASSVSGTEKYF.